This T cell receptor (beta chain) was documented in a study of cytomegalovirus exposure and HLA in healthy donors. Study conclusions and caveats: As a later analysis showed, a missense DCLRE1C variant was linked to trimming of TCR beta V- and J-genes. There were some public TCRs occurring in many donors, but most TCR sequences were rare.

The PCR was carried out with 60 Vbeta primers and 13 Jbeta primers. Measured with immunoSEQ multiplex PCR; TCRdb has only the in-frame clones, and not every one. The sample gives some 270,000 clones, about 93% of which show up once; approximately 1.5% is in the top ten. The germline V gene has CDR1 WNHNN and CDR2 SYGVQD (reference sequence). This CDR3 has 14 amino acids. As concerns this clone: No antigen is known for it. A junction boundary mismatches the germline segment, possibly from a read error.

Sequenced material: PBMCs. This chain joins TRBV10-1 and TRBJ2-5, with D unresolved. The J call may be mistaken, given a closer DNA end match to TRBJ2-7. This clonotype was obtained from a girl aged 2 to 10 in good health and CMV-seronegative. The chain's CDR3 is CASSQSPMPGEQYF. CDR3 DNA sequence: TGCGCCAGCAGTCAGTCCCCAATGCCAGGCGAGCAGTACTTC.